The clone carrying this T cell receptor (beta chain) was counted a single time. The record originates from a study of blood T cell repertoires in COVID-19. As for the study in general: From the United States, Italy and Spain came samples of acute and convalescent COVID-19. PBMCs, B-cell-depleted T cells, or T cells were the source of the cDNA or gDNA that made up the material.

This CDR3 has 18 amino acids. Germline lookup yields CDR1 WNHNN and CDR2 SYGVQD (reference sequence). J lost 1 base, V lost 7 bases, and 9 bases had no gene match. Authors' processing steps: Estimation of nucleated cell counts was performed using reference gene primer amplification. The assay was immunoSEQ multiplex PCR, and TCRdb's table has in-frame clones only and misses some. V and J calls and clone size are given by that table; D and trimming were obtained from the DNA. This table holds about 220,000 clones, around 80% found once. The TCR was taken from a human donor in a cohort sampled during active COVID-19. The material sequenced was peripheral blood. The chain employs TRBV10-1 and TRBJ2-5; the match to TRBD2 covers 16 bases. The CDR3 sequence: CASIRSGTSGRGQETQYF. The CDR3 DNA reads as TGCGCCAGCATTCGTTCGGGGACTAGCGGGAGGGGCCAAGAGACCCAGTACTTC.